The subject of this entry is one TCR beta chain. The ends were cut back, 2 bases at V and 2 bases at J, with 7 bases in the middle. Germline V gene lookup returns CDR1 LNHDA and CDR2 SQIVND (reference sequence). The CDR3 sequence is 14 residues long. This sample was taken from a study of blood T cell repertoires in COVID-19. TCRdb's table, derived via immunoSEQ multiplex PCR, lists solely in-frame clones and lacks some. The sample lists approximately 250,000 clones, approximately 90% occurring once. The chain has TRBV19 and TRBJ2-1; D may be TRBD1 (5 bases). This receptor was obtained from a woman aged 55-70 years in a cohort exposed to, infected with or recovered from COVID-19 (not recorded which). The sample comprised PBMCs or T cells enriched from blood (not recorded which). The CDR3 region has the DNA TGTGCCAGTAGTATATGGACAACCTACAATGAGCAGTTCTTC. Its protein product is CASSIWTTYNEQFF. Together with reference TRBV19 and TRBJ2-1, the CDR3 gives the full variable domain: DGGITQSPKYLFRKEGQNVTLSCEQNLNHDAMYWYRQDPGQGLRLIYYSQIVNDFQKGDIAEGYSVSREKKESFPLTVTSAQKNPTAFYLCASSIWTTYNEQFFGPGTRLTVL.